Listed below are T cell receptor beta chains from one sample, sequenced in a study of breast tumors, draining lymph nodes, adjacent tissues. TCRdb re-derived calls from the multiplex PCR reads in MiXCR, one entry per CDR3 protein. The sample holds some 170,000 distinct CDR3 sequences; about 33% are singletons and the top ten take 3.8%. The material sequenced was axillary lymph node tissue. Receptors originate from a female donor with breast cancer. Some clones in this sample may be carry-over from other donors' samples. Both conserved end residues are part of each CDR3. The D gene is left open where the match is weak. Rows may omit the clone size; those that give it use once, few, many or a size class.

D,J,size,V,DNA,CDR3
TRBD2,TRBJ2-5,-,TRBV14,TGTGCCAGCAGCCAAGATCCGGGGACTAGGATCCAGGAGACCCAGTACTTC,CASSQDPGTRIQETQYF
-,TRBJ2-1,many,TRBV5-6,TGTGCCAGCAGCTTCCCCGGGACTCGACCCCTCCTCTTC,CASSFPGTRPLLF
-,TRBJ1-1,-,TRBV30,TGTGCCTGGACTCCCATAAGCGCCACTGAAGCTTTCTTT,CAWTPISATEAFF
-,TRBJ1-2,many,TRBV28,TGTGCCAGCAGTTCCGGCCGGCTCTATGGCTACACCTTC,CASSSGRLYGYTF
TRBD1,TRBJ2-7,many,TRBV19,TGTGCCAGTAGTATACACAGGGGTGGAGAGCAGTACTTC,CASSIHRGGEQYF
-,TRBJ2-5,once,TRBV5-4,TGTGCCAGCAGCTTTAGGGCGTACCAAGAGACCCAGTACTTC,CASSFRAYQETQYF
-,TRBJ2-1,many,TRBV6-2/TRBV6-3,TGTGCCAGCAGTTTGGGATTAAACTCAAGATTGGGCAATGAGCAGTTCTTC,CASSLGLNSRLGNEQFF
TRBD1,TRBJ2-2,once,TRBV6-5,TGTGCCAGCAGTCACTCGAAGGGCAGGGGGCCGAACGGGGAGCCGTTTTTT,CASSHSKGRGPNGEPFF
-,TRBJ1-1,few,TRBV14,TGTGCCAGCAGCCAAGCGGGGAGCCACACTGAAGCTTTCTTT,CASSQAGSHTEAFF
TRBD2,TRBJ2-5,-,TRBV6-5,TGTGCCAGCAGTTACACCCGACTAGCGGGGGGGAGAGAGACCCAGTACTTC,CASSYTRLAGGRETQYF
-,TRBJ2-7,once,TRBV29-1,TGCAGCATTGAAGATCCCGGGGAGCAGTGCTTC,CSIEDPGEQCF
TRBD1,TRBJ2-3,-,TRBV5-6,TGTGCCAGCAGCCCGGACCCGACAGGGGTCGGCACAGATACGCAGTATTTT,CASSPDPTGVGTDTQYF
TRBD2,TRBJ2-5,-,TRBV12-3/TRBV12-4,TGTGCCAGCAGTCGATCGGTAGCGGGAGGGGAGACCCAGTACTTC,CASSRSVAGGETQYF
-,TRBJ1-4,many,TRBV20-1,TGCAGTGCTAGGAGGGGGGCGAGGGAAAAACTGTTTTTT,CSARRGAREKLFF
-,TRBJ1-1,-,TRBV4-1,TGCGCCAGCAGGGAGGGGGGCGCCGGGAACACTGAAGCTTTCTTT,CASREGGAGNTEAFF
-,TRBJ1-2,-,TRBV6-1,TGTGCCAGCAGTCAAGCCGGGGGGCCGGGAGGCTACGCCTTC,CASSQAGGPGGYAF
-,TRBJ1-2,-,TRBV7-8,TGTGCCAGCAGGGCCGACGGCGACGTCTATGGCTACACCTTC,CASRADGDVYGYTF
-,TRBJ1-6,-,TRBV7-9,TGTGCCAGCAGCTTAGGTGGTGCCACACCCCTCCACTTT,CASSLGGATPLHF
-,TRBJ2-3,many,TRBV30,TGTGCCTGGAGTGTAGGAGGGGGGACAGATACGCAGTATTTT,CAWSVGGGTDTQYF
-,TRBJ2-5,-,TRBV6-5,TGTGTCAGCAAACCGGACACCATCTACCAAGAGACCCAGTACTTC,CVSKPDTIYQETQYF
-,TRBJ2-1,-,TRBV7-9,TGTGCCAGCAGCACGGGGGCCACATCATACAACTACAATCAGCAGTTCTTC,CASSTGATSYNYNQQFF
-,TRBJ2-7,many,TRBV10-2,TGCGCCAGCAGTGTGAAGGGTTACGAGCAGTACTTC,CASSVKGYEQYF
TRBD1,TRBJ2-1,many,TRBV7-2,TGTGCCAGCAGGAAGACAGGGAATGAGCAGTTCTTC,CASRKTGNEQFF
TRBD1,TRBJ1-2,many,TRBV2,TGTGCCAGCGCGGGACAGCTGAACTATGGCTACACCTTC,CASAGQLNYGYTF
-,TRBJ2-3,many,TRBV7-8,TGTGCCAGCAGCTTCGGGTTACTTTGGGATACGCAGTATTTT,CASSFGLLWDTQYF
-,TRBJ1-2,-,TRBV25-1,TGTGCCAGCGCCCCATTGAACAGGGACCGAGACTATGGCTACACCTTC,CASAPLNRDRDYGYTF
-,TRBJ2-3,many,TRBV6-5,TGTGCCAGCAGGGGAGTTGGAGATACGCAGTATTTT,CASRGVGDTQYF
TRBD1,TRBJ1-5,many,TRBV30,TGTGCCTGGAGTAGGGGGACAGGGAATCCGCCCCAGCATTTT,CAWSRGTGNPPQHF
-,TRBJ1-2,-,TRBV2,TGTGCCAGCAGAGGAACGGGGGCGTTCTATGGCTACACCTTC,CASRGTGAFYGYTF
-,TRBJ2-2,many,TRBV6-1,TGTGCCAGCAGTGCTTACATGGACGGGGAGCTGTTTTTT,CASSAYMDGELFF
-,TRBJ1-1,few,TRBV5-1,TGCGCCAGCAGCTTGGAGTCGGCTCCGAACACTGAAGCTTTCTTT,CASSLESAPNTEAFF
-,TRBJ2-3,-,TRBV7-9,TGTGCCAGCTTGGGACAAAACACAGATACGCAGTATTTT,CASLGQNTDTQYF
-,TRBJ2-1,many,TRBV7-3,TGTGCCAGCAGCTCAGCAGGAGGGCCTGGCGATGAGCAGTTCTTC,CASSSAGGPGDEQFF
-,TRBJ2-1,many,TRBV6-5,TGTGCCAGCAGTAGGACCAATGAGCAGTTCTTC,CASSRTNEQFF
-,TRBJ2-2,-,TRBV11-1,TGTGCCAGCAGCTCATCGTTGACAGGGGAGCTGTTTTTT,CASSSSLTGELFF
TRBD1,TRBJ1-2,many,TRBV20-1,TGCAGTGCTAGAGGCTCGACAGGGCAACAGTCTAACTATGGCTACACCTTC,CSARGSTGQQSNYGYTF
-,TRBJ2-6,many,TRBV4-1,TGCGCCAGCAGCCAAGTACCGGTCCGGGCCTCCTCTGGGGCCAACGTCCTGACTTTC,CASSQVPVRASSGANVLTF
-,TRBJ1-6,many,TRBV15,TGTGCCACCAGCAGAGATTACGCCCGGGACCGTTTTAATTCACCCCTCCACTTT,CATSRDYARDRFNSPLHF
-,TRBJ2-3,many,TRBV15,TGTGCCACCAGCAGAGACAGGGGTCGCACAGATACGCAGTATTTT,CATSRDRGRTDTQYF
-,TRBJ1-6,many,TRBV11-2,TGTGCCAGCAGCTTAGGGCTCAGGGGCCGTAATTCACCCCTCCACTTT,CASSLGLRGRNSPLHF
TRBD2,TRBJ2-5,many,TRBV20-1,TGCAGTGCTAGAGAACTAGCGGGGCGCCAAGAGACCCAGTACTTC,CSARELAGRQETQYF
-,TRBJ1-6,-,TRBV7-2,TGTGCCAGCAGCCCGGGGGCTACACCCCTCCACTTT,CASSPGATPLHF
-,TRBJ2-5,many,TRBV20-1,TGCAGTGCTGAGGGAGCCCAAGAGACCCAGTACTTC,CSAEGAQETQYF
-,TRBJ2-2,many,TRBV5-1,TGCGCCAGCAGCTCCAGGGACTTGACCGGGGAGCTGTTTTTT,CASSSRDLTGELFF
-,TRBJ1-6,many,TRBV2,TGTGCCAGCAGTGAGGAGGACACCACCTCACCCCTCCACTTT,CASSEEDTTSPLHF
TRBD1,TRBJ2-2,once,TRBV10-1,TGCGCCAGCAGTGAAAACAGGGGAAGGGGCACCGGGGAGCTGTTTTTT,CASSENRGRGTGELFF
-,TRBJ2-5,once,TRBV9,TGTGCCAGCAGCGCTCCAATAGCGGAAGGGACCCAGTACTTC,CASSAPIAEGTQYF
TRBD2,TRBJ2-1,few,TRBV6-1,TGTGCCAGCAGGAAGACTAGCGGGGTTGGCTACAATGAGCAGTTCTTC,CASRKTSGVGYNEQFF
-,TRBJ2-1,many,TRBV12-3/TRBV12-4,TGTGCCAGCAGCCGGAGGGGTGAGCAGTTCTTC,CASSRRGEQFF
-,TRBJ2-7,many,TRBV9,TGTGCCAGCAGCGTAGCTGGTGGGTTATCCTACGAGCAGTACTTC,CASSVAGGLSYEQYF
TRBD2,TRBJ2-1,many,TRBV4-3,TGCGCCAGCAGCCAGAGGACTAGCGGGGCGAACAATGAGCAGTTCTTC,CASSQRTSGANNEQFF
-,TRBJ1-1,many,TRBV2,TGTGCCAGCAGTGAAGCGGGGAGAGGCGACACTGAAGCTTTCTTT,CASSEAGRGDTEAFF
-,TRBJ2-5,-,TRBV5-1,TGCGCCAGCAGCTTGGGGCAGGGTCTTGACACCCAGTACTTC,CASSLGQGLDTQYF
TRBD2,TRBJ2-1,-,TRBV6-4,TGTGCCAGCGCAAGCCTAGCGGCCGTAAATGAGCAGTTCTTC,CASASLAAVNEQFF
TRBD1,TRBJ2-5,many,TRBV29-1,TGCAGCGTTGAACCTGGTAGTGGGACAGTTGAAGAGACCCAGTACTTC,CSVEPGSGTVEETQYF
-,TRBJ1-1,-,TRBV10-3,TGTGCCATCAGTGAGAGAGGGAACACTGAAGCTTTCTTT,CAISERGNTEAFF
-,TRBJ2-7,many,TRBV4-1,TGCGCCAGCAGCCCCGACTCTCCCGGGTCCTACGAGCAGTACTTC,CASSPDSPGSYEQYF
-,TRBJ1-1,few,TRBV28,TGTGCCAGCACTCCCCTCAGACAGAACACTGAAGCTTTCTTT,CASTPLRQNTEAFF